A selection of T cell receptor beta chains follows, all from one sample in a study of shared clonotypes between healthy human individuals. Profiled with immunoSEQ multiplex PCR; TCRdb holds only in-frame clones, not every one. The table records approximately 2.5 million clones, approximately 94% of them present only once. Material for sequencing was naive CD4+ T cells sorted from blood. These receptors all come from a man aged 18 to 35 in good health. Each CDR3 is given with its conserved first and last residue. A D gene is named only where the DNA matches it firmly. Expanded clones are given a class, and other clones once, few, many or no size at all.

.	TRBD1	TRBV5-1	TRBJ2-1	CASSNRGNEQFF	TGCGCCAGCAGCAACAGGGGGAATGAGCAGTTCTTC
.	.	TRBV30	TRBJ1-1	CAWTNRGGAEAFF	TGTGCCTGGACGAATCGGGGGGGTGCTGAAGCTTTCTTT
few	TRBD1	TRBV30	TRBJ1-2	CAWTDRAGYTF	TGTGCCTGGACCGACAGGGCGGGCTACACCTTC
.	.	TRBV19	TRBJ2-5	CASSSLWGTETQYF	TGTGCCAGTAGTTCCCTGTGGGGGACGGAGACCCAGTACTTC
.	TRBD1	TRBV14	TRBJ1-2	CASSRQGNYGYTF	TGTGCCAGCAGCCGACAGGGCAACTATGGCTACACCTTC
.	.	TRBV10-2	TRBJ2-4	CASSGSAKNIQYF	TGCGCCAGCAGTGGGTCGGCCAAAAACATTCAGTACTTC
.	.	TRBV7-2	TRBJ2-6	CASSPPGAGANVLTF	TGTGCCAGCAGCCCCCCGGGGGCTGGGGCCAACGTCCTGACTTTC
few	TRBD1	TRBV7-9	TRBJ1-4	CASSFGDRDDEKLFF	TGTGCCAGCAGCTTCGGGGACAGGGACGACGAAAAACTGTTTTTT
.	TRBD1	TRBV5-1	TRBJ1-4	CASSETGGDGEKLFF	TGCGCCAGCAGCGAGACAGGGGGCGACGGTGAAAAACTGTTTTTT
.	TRBD1	TRBV11-2	TRBJ2-7	CASSLDFRGHGEQYF	TGTGCCAGCAGCTTAGATTTCAGGGGGCACGGAGAGCAGTACTTC
.	.	TRBV10-3	TRBJ2-3	CAISSRNTDTQYF	TGTGCCATCAGCTCGAGGAACACAGATACGCAGTATTTT
.	.	TRBV28	TRBJ1-1	CASTGQSNTEAFF	TGTGCCAGCACCGGACAGTCCAACACTGAAGCTTTCTTT
.	.	TRBV6-1	TRBJ2-3	CASSWDKDTQYF	TGTGCCAGCAGTTGGGACAAAGATACGCAGTATTTT
few	TRBD1	TRBV4-3	TRBJ2-7	CASSQDPGQTYEQYF	TGCGCCAGCAGCCAAGATCCGGGACAGACCTACGAGCAGTACTTC
.	.	TRBV7-9	TRBJ1-2	CASSFRDTIPDGYTF	TGTGCCAGCAGCTTCCGGGACACGATTCCGGATGGCTACACCTTC
.	TRBD1	TRBV28	TRBJ2-2	CASSSPGTADSNTGELFF	TGTGCCAGCAGTTCCCCGGGGACAGCCGATTCGAACACCGGGGAGCTGTTTTTT
.	TRBD1	TRBV11-2	TRBJ2-2	CASSVGTGVSGELFF	TGTGCCAGCAGCGTAGGGACAGGGGTTTCCGGGGAGCTGTTTTTT
.	.	TRBV6-5	TRBJ1-3	CASSSGEGNTIYF	TGTGCCAGCTCATCAGGGGAAGGAAACACCATATATTTT
.	.	TRBV21-1	TRBJ2-7	CASSNWKGATDEQYF	TGTGCCAGCAGCAATTGGAAGGGGGCAACGGACGAGCAGTACTTC
.	.	TRBV7-8	TRBJ1-3	CASSLDPGRNTIYF	TGTGCCAGCAGCTTAGACCCAGGGAGAAACACCATATATTTT
.	TRBD2	TRBV7-8	TRBJ2-1	CASSFIAGRQFF	TGTGCCAGCAGCTTTATAGCGGGGCGACAGTTCTTC
.	.	TRBV7-9	TRBJ1-3	CASSLGGGQKGNTIYF	TGTGCCAGCAGCTTAGGGGGAGGGCAGAAAGGAAACACCATATATTTT
.	TRBD1	TRBV6-5	TRBJ2-4	CASSSGTGGFIQYF	TGTGCCAGCAGTTCCGGGACAGGGGGTTTCATTCAGTACTTC
.	.	TRBV7-9	TRBJ1-1	CASVGPGNTEAFF	TGTGCCAGCGTTGGTCCGGGGAACACTGAAGCTTTCTTT
.	.	TRBV4-1	TRBJ2-7	CASSQDRLGLSYEQYF	TGCGCCAGCAGCCAAGATAGGTTGGGCCTCTCCTACGAGCAGTACTTC
.	.	TRBV6-6	TRBJ1-1	CASRSLQKNTEAFF	TGTGCCAGCAGATCTCTCCAGAAGAACACTGAAGCTTTCTTT
.	TRBD2	TRBV7-9	TRBJ2-2	CASSLGGRRTGELFF	TGTGCCAGCAGCTTGGGCGGGAGGCGGACCGGGGAGCTGTTTTTT
.	TRBD1	TRBV10-3	TRBJ1-1	CAYQGATEAFF	TGTGCCTATCAGGGGGCCACTGAAGCTTTCTTT
.	.	TRBV10-3	TRBJ1-5	CATDEGGNQPQHF	TGTGCCACCGACGAGGGCGGCAATCAGCCCCAGCATTTT
.	.	TRBV19	TRBJ1-5	CASSLGAMSNQPQHF	TGTGCCAGTAGCCTGGGAGCCATGAGCAATCAGCCCCAGCATTTT
.	.	TRBV6-1	TRBJ2-2	CASTLGSLRGGELFF	TGTGCCAGCACCCTCGGGAGTCTCCGAGGCGGGGAGCTGTTTTTT
.	TRBD2	TRBV5-6	TRBJ2-4	CASTRTSGDIQYF	TGTGCCAGCACCCGGACTAGCGGAGACATTCAGTACTTC
.	TRBD2	TRBV28	TRBJ2-5	CASSSPGGGETQYF	TGTGCCAGCAGTTCCCCGGGGGGGGGCGAGACCCAGTACTTC
.	TRBD2	TRBV5-6	TRBJ2-7	CASSPVAGPYEQYF	TGTGCCAGCAGCCCAGTAGCGGGGCCCTACGAGCAGTACTTC
.	TRBD1	TRBV10-3	TRBJ2-7	CAISRPGTVSSYEQYF	TGTGCCATCAGTCGTCCCGGGACAGTGAGCTCCTACGAGCAGTACTTC
.	.	TRBV11-1	TRBJ2-6	CASRTGSSGANVLTF	TGTGCCAGCAGGACAGGAAGCTCTGGGGCCAACGTCCTGACTTTC
.	TRBD2	TRBV7-9	TRBJ2-7	CASSPTSGGKSYEQYF	TGTGCCAGCAGCCCGACTAGCGGGGGGAAATCCTACGAGCAGTACTTC
.	.	TRBV29-1	TRBJ1-6	CSARQDTDSPLHF	TGCAGCGCAAGACAGGACACAGATTCACCCCTCCACTTT
.	.	TRBV18	TRBJ2-5	CASSPSQEETQYF	TGTGCCAGCTCACCGTCCCAGGAAGAGACCCAGTACTTC
.	.	TRBV28	TRBJ1-2	CASSLTVSIYGYTF	TGTGCCAGCAGTTTAACGGTCAGCATCTATGGCTACACCTTC
.	.	TRBV11-1	TRBJ2-2	CASPVDTGELFF	TGTGCCAGTCCGGTTGACACCGGGGAGCTGTTTTTT
few	TRBD1	TRBV19	TRBJ1-2	CASSSQGAPGYTF	TGTGCCAGTAGTTCACAGGGGGCGCCGGGCTACACCTTC
.	.	TRBV10-3	TRBJ2-2	CASSLGPGELFF	TGTGCCTCCTCACTAGGTCCCGGGGAGCTGTTTTTT
.	.	TRBV19	TRBJ1-2	CASHSGGSNYGYTF	TGTGCCAGTCATAGCGGAGGATCTAACTATGGCTACACCTTC
few	.	TRBV6-1	TRBJ1-5	CASLRGGQPQHF	TGTGCCAGCCTCCGGGGTGGACAGCCCCAGCATTTT
.	.	TRBV5-1	TRBJ2-1	CASSETTSPHEQFF	TGCGCCAGCAGCGAAACCACTAGCCCGCATGAGCAGTTCTTC
.	TRBD2	TRBV28	TRBJ2-7	CASSFKRGGDEQYF	TGTGCCAGCAGTTTCAAGCGGGGGGGCGACGAGCAGTACTTC
.	.	TRBV6-1	TRBJ1-1	CASSERVPYTEAFF	TGTGCCAGCAGTGAACGGGTACCGTACACTGAAGCTTTCTTT
.	TRBD2	TRBV5-1	TRBJ2-4	CASSVGSGGIENIQYF	TGCGCCAGCAGCGTAGGTAGCGGGGGGATAGAAAACATTCAGTACTTC
.	.	TRBV21-1	TRBJ2-1	CASSKGLGEQFF	TGTGCCAGCAGCAAAGGACTAGGTGAGCAGTTCTTC
.	.	TRBV4-1	TRBJ1-2	CASSQERALISNYGYTF	TGCGCCAGCAGCCAAGAGAGGGCCCTCATAAGCAACTATGGCTACACCTTC
.	TRBD1	TRBV13	TRBJ2-5	CASSLEAGGISLFQETQYF	TGTGCCAGCAGCTTAGAAGCAGGGGGTATCTCCTTATTTCAAGAGACCCAGTACTTC
once	.	TRBV5-8	TRBJ1-1	CASSLGGHLLGDTEAFF	TGTGCCAGCAGCTTGGGGGGACACCTTCTGGGGGACACTGAAGCTTTCTTT
once	.	TRBV30	TRBJ2-2	CAWSQGPGELFF	TGTGCCTGGAGTCAGGGGCCCGGGGAGCTGTTTTTT
once	TRBD1	TRBV23-1	TRBJ1-3	CASSPVGGLGNTIYF	TGCGCCAGCAGTCCCGTAGGGGGCTTGGGAAACACCATATATTTT
.	TRBD2	TRBV2	TRBJ2-3	CASKRTSGSPDTQYF	TGTGCCAGCAAGCGGACTAGCGGGAGCCCAGATACGCAGTATTTT